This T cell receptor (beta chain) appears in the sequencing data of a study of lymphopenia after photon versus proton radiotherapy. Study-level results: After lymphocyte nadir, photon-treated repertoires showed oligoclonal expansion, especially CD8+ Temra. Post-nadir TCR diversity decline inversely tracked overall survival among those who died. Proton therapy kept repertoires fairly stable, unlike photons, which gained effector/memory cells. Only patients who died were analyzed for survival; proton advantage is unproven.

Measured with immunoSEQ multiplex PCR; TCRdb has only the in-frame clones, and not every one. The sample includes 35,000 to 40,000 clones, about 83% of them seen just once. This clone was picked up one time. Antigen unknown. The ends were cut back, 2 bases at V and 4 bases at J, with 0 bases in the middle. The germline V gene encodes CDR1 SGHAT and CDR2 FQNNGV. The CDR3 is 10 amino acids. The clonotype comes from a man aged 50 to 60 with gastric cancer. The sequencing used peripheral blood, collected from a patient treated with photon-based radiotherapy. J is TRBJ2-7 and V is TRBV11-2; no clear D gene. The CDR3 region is CASSLYEQYF. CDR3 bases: TGTGCCAGCAGCTTATACGAGCAGTACTTC.